Listed here are 17 T cell receptor beta chains from one sample, sequenced in a study of T-cell reconstitution after alpha-beta-depleted transplantation in children. Unique molecular identifiers were used in preparing the TCRbeta library. TCRdb re-called the PCR reads with MiXCR, one entry per CDR3 protein. The sample consists of about 510,000 distinct CDR3 sequences, roughly an eighth of them appearing once. The sample in question was PBMCs, mostly from graft donor cells, obtained 180 days after TCRalphabeta/CD19-depleted stem cell transplant. The receptors were sampled from a female patient between 2 and 15 years old who had a stem cell transplant for aplastic anemia, so the T cells may come from the graft donor.

This clonotype has a handful of counts. The V call is TRBV9, the J call TRBJ2-1; no firm D call. The CDR3 length is 13 residues. The V gene lost 4 bases and the J gene lost 8 bases, with 13 bases spanning the gap. Germline assignment: CDR1 SGDLS and CDR2 YYNGEE. As DNA, the CDR3 is TGTGCCAGCAGCCCCCCCCTGGAGCATGAGCAGTTCTTC. Translation gives CASSPPLEHEQFF.

The chain has TRBV24-1 and TRBJ2-1, with 7 bases that match TRBD2. From germline, CDR1 is KGHDR and CDR2 SFDVKD. V shed 5 bases, J shed 6 bases, and the junction held 9 bases outside the gene matches. This CDR3 has 15 residues. CDR3 protein: CATSVEGGPPNEQFF. As DNA, the CDR3 is TGTGCCACCAGTGTAGAGGGAGGGCCCCCCAATGAGCAGTTCTTC.

This clonotype was seen at least ten times. The chain links TRBV20-1 to TRBJ2-5; TRBD2 agrees at 7 bases. The CDR3 length is 14 residues. Germline CDR1 DFQATT, CDR2 SNEGSKA (reference sequence). V lost 6 bases to trimming and J lost 6 bases; unmatched junction nucleotides: 13. DNA for the CDR3: TGCAGTGCCACGGTGTGGGGGGGTCCGAAGACCCAGTACTTC. It specifies CSATVWGGPKTQYF.

This clonotype was counted only a few times. The rearrangement uses TRBV4-3 and TRBJ1-4; D is uncertain. Germline CDR1 is LGHNA and CDR2 is YSLEER. This CDR3 comprises 17 residues. The ends were cut back, 4 bases at V and 0 bases at J, with 15 bases in the middle. The CDR3 spells CASSRKRGTATNEKLFF. CDR3 DNA sequence: TGCGCCAGCAGCCGAAAGCGAGGCACGGCAACTAATGAAAAACTGTTTTTT.

This clonotype showed up just a few times. V usage is TRBV7-8 and J usage is TRBJ2-1; 11 bases align to TRBD2. The CDR3 is made up of 18 amino acids. J was trimmed by 0 bases and V by 3 bases; bases with no gene match: 7. CDR1 is SGHVS and CDR2 is FQNEAQ in the germline V gene. This chain's CDR3 is CASSFRLAGGGSYNEQFF. The DNA for the CDR3 is TGTGCCAGCAGCTTTCGTCTAGCGGGGGGCGGCTCCTACAATGAGCAGTTCTTC. The whole variable domain, remainder taken from reference TRBV7-8 and TRBJ2-1, is GAGVSQSPRYKVAKRGQDVALRCDPISGHVSLFWYQQALGQGPEFLTYFQNEAQLDKSGLPSDRFFAERPEGSVSTLKIQRTQQEDSAVYLCASSFRLAGGGSYNEQFFGPGTRLTVL.

V usage is TRBV9 and J usage is TRBJ2-1; TRBD2 matches 12 bases. J lost 8 bases, V lost 3 bases, and 12 bases had no gene match. Germline assignment: CDR1 SGDLS and CDR2 YYNGEE. The CDR3 is made up of 17 amino acids. For the CDR3, the DNA is TGTGCCAGCAGCGGAGCTAGCGGGAGGGGGCCCATGGATGAGCAGTTCTTC. Residues: CASSGASGRGPMDEQFF.

This clonotype occurred a few times. This chain uses TRBV10-2 with TRBJ2-1, with TRBD1 matching over 7 bases. Germline V gives CDR1 WSHSY, CDR2 SAAADI. Trimming at V came to 6 bases and at J to 6 bases, leaving 5 bases not matched to a gene. The CDR3 is 13 amino acids. The CDR3 DNA is TGCGCCAGCAGGACAGGGTCGAGCAATGAGCAGTTCTTC. Protein product: CASRTGSSNEQFF.

The V gene is TRBV18, the J gene TRBJ2-1; 7 nucleotides agree with TRBD1. V lost 1 base to trimming and J lost 0 bases; unmatched junction nucleotides: 3. The CDR3 covers 16 residues. Germline lookup yields CDR1 KGHSH and CDR2 LQKENI. Written as DNA, the CDR3 is TGTGCCAGCTCACCACAAGGGACAGTCTCCTACAATGAGCAGTTCTTC. Residues: CASSPQGTVSYNEQFF.

The rearrangement uses TRBV10-2 and TRBJ2-5; 7 positions agree with TRBD1. CDR1 WSHSY and CDR2 SAAADI come from the germline V gene. The CDR3 covers 15 residues. With 6 bases clipped from V and 2 bases from J, the junction kept 9 bases outside the gene matches. The CDR3 loop is CASRGETGPQETQYF. The CDR3 region has the DNA TGCGCCAGCAGGGGCGAGACAGGGCCTCAAGAGACCCAGTACTTC.

This chain joins TRBV9 and TRBJ2-1, with D unresolved. Germline values: CDR1 SGDLS, CDR2 YYNGEE. CDR3 size: 16 residues. The V end was cut by 3 bases, the J end by 4 bases, with 17 bases between. The CDR3 nucleotides are TGTGCCAGCAGCGGGGGTACGGAGCCGATTTACAATGAGCAGTTCTTC. It is translated as CASSGGTEPIYNEQFF.

Written as DNA, the CDR3 is TGCAGCGTTGGGACGACCTCAACTAATGAAAAACTGTTTTTT. This gives the protein CSVGTTSTNEKLFF. The chain has TRBV29-1 and TRBJ1-4; no firm D call. The germline V and J ends were trimmed by 4 bases and 0 bases, with 9 bases remaining between them. This CDR3 comprises 14 residues. Germline V gene data show CDR1 as SQVTM and CDR2 as ANQGSEA.

In this sample, this clonotype turned up a few times. This chain connects TRBV5-1 to TRBJ2-1, with TRBD2 identical over 12 bases. Trimming took 3 bases from V and 7 from J; bases not matched to a gene: 8. CDR1 SGHRS and CDR2 YFSETQ come from the germline V gene. The CDR3 extends over 16 amino acids. The CDR3 is CASSYTSGRTNNEQFF. CDR3 nucleotides: TGCGCCAGCAGCTATACTAGCGGGAGGACGAATAATGAGCAGTTCTTC.

This clonotype was picked up many times. The chain is built from TRBV12-3 or TRBV12-4 and TRBJ2-3; 7 bases are a match to TRBD1. CDR3 length: 12 residues. After removal of 6 bases from V and 7 bases from J, the junction contained 4 bases not matched to a gene. The CDR3 reads CASRPRGNTQYF. CDR3 sequence (DNA): TGTGCCAGCAGACCCAGGGGGAATACGCAGTATTTT.

J is TRBJ2-1 and V is TRBV7-2, with 12 bases identical to TRBD2. The CDR3 extends over 15 amino acids. J was trimmed by 9 bases and V by 7 bases; bases with no gene match: 10. The germline V gene encodes CDR1 SGHTA and CDR2 FQGNSA. The CDR3 DNA is TGTGCCAGCACCGTCGGGACTAGCGGGTATATTGAGCAGTTCTTC. Amino acid sequence: CASTVGTSGYIEQFF.

This clonotype is a singleton in its sample. CDR3 bases: TGTGCCAGCAGTTGTGACAGGGGGCACTTCAACTCGAGCTCCTACGAGCAGTACGTC. Translating it yields CASSCDRGHFNSSSYEQYV. This sequence joins TRBV6-5 and TRBJ2-7; 10 positions match TRBD1. The CDR3 is made up of 19 amino acids. J lost 0 bases, V lost 4 bases, and 15 bases had no gene match. Germline V gene data show CDR1 as MNHEY and CDR2 as SVGAGI.

CDR3 residues: CASSVGLVITDTQYF. CDR3 sequence (DNA): TGTGCCAGCAGCGTAGGGCTAGTGATCACAGATACGCAGTATTTT. The gene calls are TRBV9 and TRBJ2-3, with unresolved D. Trimming took 0 bases from V and 2 from J, leaving 10 bases between them. Germline values: CDR1 SGDLS, CDR2 YYNGEE. This CDR3 is 15 amino acids long.

This clonotype was seen repeatedly, ten times or more. This chain connects TRBV28 to TRBJ1-2; D not resolved. CDR1 MDHEN and CDR2 SYDVKM come from the germline V gene. The CDR3 is made up of 14 amino acids. Deletions cut 0 bases from V and 4 bases from J, with 9 bases between. The CDR3 sequence is CASSLWGRTYGYTF. In DNA form, the CDR3 reads TGTGCCAGCAGTTTATGGGGTAGGACCTATGGCTACACCTTC.